Sequencing of this TCR beta chain was carried out in a study of beta chain features in type 1 diabetes. The entirety of the isolated RNA underwent reverse transcription, so expressed TCRB transcripts were sequenced. Clones were sequenced by immunoSEQ multiplex PCR, and TCRdb holds only the in-frame ones, with some missing. The sample lists hundreds of thousands of clones; approximately 28% were seen once. The sequenced sample consisted of naive CD4+ T cells from blood. This clonotype originated in a man between 18 and 29 years old in good health.

The CDR3 spells CASSEKSGRSWSYNEQFF. The CDR3 region has the DNA TGTGCCAGCAGTGAAAAAAGCGGGAGGTCGTGGAGCTACAATGAGCAGTTCTTC. V is TRBV25-1 and J is TRBJ2-1, with TRBD2 identical over 9 bases. The V gene end was trimmed by 2 bases and the J gene end by 3 bases; junction bases not matched to a gene: 11. Germline V lookup: CDR1 MGHDK, CDR2 SYGVNS. CDR3 size: 18 residues.